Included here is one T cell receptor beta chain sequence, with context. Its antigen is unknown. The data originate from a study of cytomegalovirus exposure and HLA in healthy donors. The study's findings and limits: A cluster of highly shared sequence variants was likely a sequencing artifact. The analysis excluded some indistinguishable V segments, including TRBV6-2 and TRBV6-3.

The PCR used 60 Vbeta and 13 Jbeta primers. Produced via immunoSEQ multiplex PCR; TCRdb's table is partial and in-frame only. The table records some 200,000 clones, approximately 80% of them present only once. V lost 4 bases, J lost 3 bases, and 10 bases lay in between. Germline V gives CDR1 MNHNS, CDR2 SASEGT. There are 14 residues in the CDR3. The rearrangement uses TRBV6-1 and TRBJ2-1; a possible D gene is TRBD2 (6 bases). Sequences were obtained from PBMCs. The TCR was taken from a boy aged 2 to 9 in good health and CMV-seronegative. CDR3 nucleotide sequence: TGTGCCAGCAGTGGGGGGGAAAGCTACAATGAGCAGTTCTTC. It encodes CASSGGESYNEQFF.